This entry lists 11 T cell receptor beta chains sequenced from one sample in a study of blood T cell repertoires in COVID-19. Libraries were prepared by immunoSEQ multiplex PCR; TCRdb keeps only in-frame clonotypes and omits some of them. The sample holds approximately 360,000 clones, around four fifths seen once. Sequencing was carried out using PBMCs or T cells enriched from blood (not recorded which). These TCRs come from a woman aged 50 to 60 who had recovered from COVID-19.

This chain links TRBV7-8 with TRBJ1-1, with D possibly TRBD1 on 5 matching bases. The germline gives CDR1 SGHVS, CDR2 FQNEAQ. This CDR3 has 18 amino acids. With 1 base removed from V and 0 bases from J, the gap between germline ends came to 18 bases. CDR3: CASSLVYLTVSLNTEAFF. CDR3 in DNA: TGTGCCAGCAGCTTAGTGTATCTGACAGTCAGTCTGAACACTGAAGCTTTCTTT.

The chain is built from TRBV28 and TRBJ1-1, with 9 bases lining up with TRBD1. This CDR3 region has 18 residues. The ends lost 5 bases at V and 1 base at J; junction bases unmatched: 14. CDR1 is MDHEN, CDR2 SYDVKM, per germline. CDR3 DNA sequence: TGTGCCAGCAGTCCCCACAGGGGGCGGTCGGGGGAGAACACTGAAGCTTTCTTT. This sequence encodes CASSPHRGRSGENTEAFF.

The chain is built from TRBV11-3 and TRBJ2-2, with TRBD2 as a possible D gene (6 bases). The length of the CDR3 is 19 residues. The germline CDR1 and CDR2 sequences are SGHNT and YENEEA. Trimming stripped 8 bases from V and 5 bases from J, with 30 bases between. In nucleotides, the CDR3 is TGTGCCAGCTTTCTCCTAGGTCGGGGGACCCCATCCACAACCGGGGAGCTGTTTTTT. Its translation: CASFLLGRGTPSTTGELFF. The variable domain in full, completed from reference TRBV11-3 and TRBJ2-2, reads EAGVVQSPRYKIIEKKQPVAFWCNPISGHNTLYWYLQNLGQGPELLIRYENEEAVDDSQLPKDRFSAERLKGVDSTLKIQPAELGDSAVYLCASFLLGRGTPSTTGELFFGEGSRLTVL.

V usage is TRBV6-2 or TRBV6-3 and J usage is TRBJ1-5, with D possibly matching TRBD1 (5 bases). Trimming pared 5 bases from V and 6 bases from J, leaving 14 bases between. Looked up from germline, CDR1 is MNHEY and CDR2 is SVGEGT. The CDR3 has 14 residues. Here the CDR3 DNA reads TGTGCCAGCAGTCAAGTGAGGGGAGGTCAGCCCCAGCATTTT. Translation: CASSQVRGGQPQHF.

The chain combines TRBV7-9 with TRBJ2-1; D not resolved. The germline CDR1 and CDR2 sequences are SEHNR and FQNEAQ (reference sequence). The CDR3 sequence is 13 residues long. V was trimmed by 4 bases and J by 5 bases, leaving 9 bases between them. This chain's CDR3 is CASSSLAHNEQFF. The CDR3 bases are TGTGCCAGCAGCTCCTTAGCCCACAATGAGCAGTTCTTC.

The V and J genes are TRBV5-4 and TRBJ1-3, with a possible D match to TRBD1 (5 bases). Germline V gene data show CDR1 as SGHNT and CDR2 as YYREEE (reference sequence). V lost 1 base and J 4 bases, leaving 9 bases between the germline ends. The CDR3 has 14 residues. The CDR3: CASSLYGGGNTIYF. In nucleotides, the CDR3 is TGTGCCAGCAGCTTGTATGGGGGGGGAAACACCATATATTTT.

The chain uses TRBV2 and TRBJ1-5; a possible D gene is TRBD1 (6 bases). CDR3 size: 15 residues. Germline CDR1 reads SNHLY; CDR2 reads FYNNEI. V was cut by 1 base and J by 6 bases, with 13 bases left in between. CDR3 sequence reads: CASSEGTGSGQPQHF. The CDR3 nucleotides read TGTGCCAGCAGTGAAGGTACAGGGTCGGGTCAGCCCCAGCATTTT.

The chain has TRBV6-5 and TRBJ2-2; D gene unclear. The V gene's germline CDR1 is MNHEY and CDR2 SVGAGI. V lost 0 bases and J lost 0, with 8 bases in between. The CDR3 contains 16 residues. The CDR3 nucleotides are TGTGCCAGCAGTTACTCGAGAAGAGCGAACACCGGGGAGCTGTTTTTT. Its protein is CASSYSRRANTGELFF.

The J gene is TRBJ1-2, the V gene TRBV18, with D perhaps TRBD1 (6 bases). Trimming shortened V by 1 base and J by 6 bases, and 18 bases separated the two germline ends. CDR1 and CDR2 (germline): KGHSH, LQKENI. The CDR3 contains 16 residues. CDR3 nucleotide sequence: TGTGCCAGCTCACCACGGCCCGCACAGGGAACCCATGGCTACACCTTC. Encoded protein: CASSPRPAQGTHGYTF.

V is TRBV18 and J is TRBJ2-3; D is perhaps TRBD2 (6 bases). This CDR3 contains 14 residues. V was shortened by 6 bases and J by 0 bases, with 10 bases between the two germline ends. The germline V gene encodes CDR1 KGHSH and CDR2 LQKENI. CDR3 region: CASSTRLSTDTQYF. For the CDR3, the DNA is TGTGCCAGCTCGACTAGGCTTAGCACAGATACGCAGTATTTT. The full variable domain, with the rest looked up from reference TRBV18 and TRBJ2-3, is NAGVMQNPRHLVRRRGQEARLRCSPMKGHSHVYWYRQLPEEGLKFMVYLQKENIIDESGMPKERFSAEFPKEGPSILRIQQVVRGDSAAYFCASSTRLSTDTQYFGPGTRLTVL.

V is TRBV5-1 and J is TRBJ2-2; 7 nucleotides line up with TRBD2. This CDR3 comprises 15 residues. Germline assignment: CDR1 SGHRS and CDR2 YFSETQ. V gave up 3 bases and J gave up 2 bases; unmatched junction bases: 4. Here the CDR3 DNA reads TGCGCCAGCAGCTCCACTAGCGCCAACACCGGGGAGCTGTTTTTT. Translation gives CASSSTSANTGELFF.